This T cell receptor beta chain was recovered during a study of CD8 T cells in ankylosing spondylitis (dated by TCRdb to the late 2010s). General notes on the study: T cell receptor beta repertoires were profiled in healthy donors and ankylosing spondylitis patients so that disease-linked TCR variants could be found. In total, the full study cohort was made up of 85 to 140 healthy donors and 25 to 30 ankylosing spondylitis patients. Peripheral blood was sampled, and synovial fluid was also collected from ankylosing spondylitis patients. Findings and caveats that apply to the study as a whole: A CD8+ phenotype was shown by the disease-linked clones, which were found at relatively low frequencies in peripheral blood. Blood from ankylosing spondylitis patients appeared to be characterized by a TCR beta motif composed of eight highly homologous amino acid variants. Some motif variants had previously been reported in the synovial fluid and blood of reactive arthritis patients, which suggests shared mechanisms of disease initiation. The disease-linked clones were reported as significantly enriched in matched synovial fluid samples from ankylosing spondylitis patients.

Sequencing took place on an Illumina HiSeq 2500. Quantitative 5'-RACE with molecular barcodes was used to prepare TCR beta libraries. Per the source publication's procedure: To identify disease-linked TCR variants, a new computational method was used, one built on a probabilistic model of VDJ rearrangement. Using fastp trimming at Q25 and MiXCR clonotype assembly, TCRdb reanalyzed the public sequencing data and kept in-frame beta chains. Identical CDR3 protein sequences are pooled into one entry, listed with their most common genes and DNA. Here the V and J calls rest on TCRdb's processing, not on the authors' analysis. For this sample there are 200,000 to 300,000 distinct CDR3 sequences; about 10% appear just once. The ten largest clonotypes hold 2.5% to 3% of the sample. This clonotype has ten or more counts. Which antigen it targets is not known. There are no base qualities to consult, and no much larger clone falls within one base.

The germline V gene (reference sequence) sets CDR1 to MNHNY and CDR2 to SVGAGI. Reading from cysteine to phenylalanine, the CDR3 counts 13 amino acids. The retained sequence is limited to the CDR3, 39 bases, with the frame set at the first base. The trim is 4 bases for V and 8 bases for J, with a gap of 14 bases between the germline ends. Sequencing was carried out using blood, either unsorted or a sorted T cell fraction (not recorded which). Rearrangement joined TRBV6-6 to TRBJ1-2, with TRBD1 as a weak D call on 5 bases. This clonotype originated in a male donor with ankylosing spondylitis or in good health (not recorded which). The CDR3 reads CASSSREVDGYTF. In nucleotide form, the sequence is TGTGCCAGCAGTTCCAGGGAGGTCGACGGCTACACCTTC.